Listed below are T cell receptor beta chains from one sample, sequenced in a study of Ad26.COV2.S vaccination and SARS-CoV-2 variants. Only in-frame clones appear in the TCRdb table, and some are missing; sequencing was by immunoSEQ multiplex PCR. The sample has roughly 300,000 clones, 85% to 90% seen once. Sequences were derived from peripheral blood, sampled in a trial of Ad26.COV2.S vaccine versus placebo. These receptors were collected from a person aged 18 to 65 who received the Ad26.COV2.S COVID-19 vaccine or a placebo. CDR3s include the opening cysteine and the closing phenylalanine or tryptophan.

>TRBV6-5|TRBJ2-1
CASTGEGNEQFF
>TRBV7-9|TRBJ1-6
CASSHRDGPNSPLHF
>TRBV5-6|TRBJ1-3
CASSSTGVTRDGNTIYF
>TRBV6-6|TRBJ1-5
CASSYGGHSNQPQHF
>TRBV5-1|TRBJ2-1
CASSYDREQFF
>TRBV2|TRBJ1-5
CASSDRAGDQPQHF
>TRBV5-8|TRBJ1-1
CASSTPGQGLGTEAFF
>TRBV19|TRBJ1-1
CASRRRGPNTEAFF
>TRBV6-1|TRBJ2-1
CASSELGRGRYNEQFF
>TRBV7-9|TRBJ1-2
CASSLEVRQSSYTF